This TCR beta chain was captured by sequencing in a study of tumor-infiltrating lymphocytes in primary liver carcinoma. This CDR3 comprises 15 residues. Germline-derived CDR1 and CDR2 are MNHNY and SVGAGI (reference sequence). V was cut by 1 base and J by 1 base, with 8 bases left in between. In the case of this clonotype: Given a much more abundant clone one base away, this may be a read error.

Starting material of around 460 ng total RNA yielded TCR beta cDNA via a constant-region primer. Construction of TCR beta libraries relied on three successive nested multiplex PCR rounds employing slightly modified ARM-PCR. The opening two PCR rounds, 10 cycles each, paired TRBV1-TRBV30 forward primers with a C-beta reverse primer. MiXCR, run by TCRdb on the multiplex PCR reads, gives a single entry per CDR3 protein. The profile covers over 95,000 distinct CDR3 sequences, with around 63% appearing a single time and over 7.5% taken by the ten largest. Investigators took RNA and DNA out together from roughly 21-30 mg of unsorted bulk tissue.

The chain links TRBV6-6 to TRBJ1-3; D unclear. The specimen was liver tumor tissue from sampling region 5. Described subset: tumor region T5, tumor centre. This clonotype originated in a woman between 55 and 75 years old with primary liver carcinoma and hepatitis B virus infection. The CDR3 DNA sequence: TGTGCCAGCAGTTACTTAGGACTTTCTGGAAACACCATATATTTT. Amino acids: CASSYLGLSGNTIYF.